This T cell receptor beta chain was sequenced in a study of blood T cell repertoires in COVID-19. This CDR3 is built from 15 residues. J gave up 5 bases and V 0 bases, and 4 bases lay outside the gene matches. Germline V gene sequence: CDR1 SGHTA, CDR2 FQGNSA. Profiled with immunoSEQ multiplex PCR; TCRdb holds only in-frame clones, not every one. The data contain around 160,000 clones, approximately 90% of them singletons. The TCR originated in a woman aged 70-85 years with COVID-19, enrolled during active disease. This chain uses TRBV7-2 with TRBJ2-1, with 7 bases identical to TRBD2. Input material: peripheral blood. The CDR3 region has the DNA TGTGCCAGCAGCTTAGCGGCTAGCGGACACAATGAGCAGTTCTTC. Translation gives CASSLAASGHNEQFF.